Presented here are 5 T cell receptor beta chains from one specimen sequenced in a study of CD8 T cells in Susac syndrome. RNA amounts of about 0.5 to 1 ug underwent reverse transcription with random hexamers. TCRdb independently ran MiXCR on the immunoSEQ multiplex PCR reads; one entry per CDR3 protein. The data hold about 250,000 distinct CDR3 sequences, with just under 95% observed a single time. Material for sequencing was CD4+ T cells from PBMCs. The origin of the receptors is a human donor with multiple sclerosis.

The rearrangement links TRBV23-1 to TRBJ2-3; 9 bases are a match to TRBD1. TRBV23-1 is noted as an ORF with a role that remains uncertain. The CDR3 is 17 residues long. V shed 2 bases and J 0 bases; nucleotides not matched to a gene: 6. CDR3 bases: TGCGCCAGCAGTCAAAGCCTGGGACAGGGTAGCACAGATACGCAGTATTTT. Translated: CASSQSLGQGSTDTQYF.

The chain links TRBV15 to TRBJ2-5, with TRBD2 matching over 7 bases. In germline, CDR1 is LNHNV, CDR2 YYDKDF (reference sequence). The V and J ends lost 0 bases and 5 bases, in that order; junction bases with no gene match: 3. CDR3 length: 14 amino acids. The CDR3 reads CATSRDGGGETQYF. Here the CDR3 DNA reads TGTGCCACCAGCAGAGATGGGGGGGGTGAGACCCAGTACTTC.

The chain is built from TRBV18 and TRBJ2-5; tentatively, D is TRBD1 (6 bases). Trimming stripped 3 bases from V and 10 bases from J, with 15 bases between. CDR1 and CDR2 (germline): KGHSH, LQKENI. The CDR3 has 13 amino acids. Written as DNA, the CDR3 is TGTGCCAGCTCACCCACGCAGGGGATGGACCAGTACTTC. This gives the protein CASSPTQGMDQYF.

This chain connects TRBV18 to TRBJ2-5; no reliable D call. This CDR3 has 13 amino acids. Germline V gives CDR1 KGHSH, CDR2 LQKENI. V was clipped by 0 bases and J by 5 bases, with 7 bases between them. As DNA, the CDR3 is TGTGCCAGCTCACCACCGTCCTCGGAGACCCAGTACTTC. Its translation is CASSPPSSETQYF.

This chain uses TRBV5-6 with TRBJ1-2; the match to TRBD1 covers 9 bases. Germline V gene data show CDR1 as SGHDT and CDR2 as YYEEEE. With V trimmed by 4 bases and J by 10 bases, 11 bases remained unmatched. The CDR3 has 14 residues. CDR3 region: CASSVWRTGDAYTF. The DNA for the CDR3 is TGTGCCAGCAGCGTTTGGCGGACAGGGGATGCCTACACCTTC.